What follows are 12 T cell receptor beta chains derived from one specimen sequenced in a study of blood T cells in healthy people across ages. Using a J-beta primer mix together with a sample-barcoded 5' primer, a second PCR was run for 7 to 11 cycles. TCRdb re-called the 5' RACE reads with MiXCR, one entry per CDR3 protein. The repertoire has roughly 650,000 distinct CDR3 sequences, less than 40% of them found once; the top ten carry 15%. Material for sequencing was blood. These receptors were taken from a woman of 80 years or more in good health.

This clonotype has only a few counts. This sequence joins TRBV30 and TRBJ2-7; 8 bases match TRBD1. Germline trimming cut 3 bases from V and 5 bases from J; bases unmatched to any gene: 3. Germline values: CDR1 GTSNPN, CDR2 SVGIG (reference sequence). The CDR3 totals 12 residues. The CDR3, as DNA: TGTGCCTGGAGCACAGGGGGGAACGAGCAGTACTTC. Its translation: CAWSTGGNEQYF.

About this clonotype: This sequence may be a read error, since a much larger clone differs from it by one base. The CDR3 sequence: CASSLARGTSGYNEQFF. The CDR3 DNA sequence: TGTGCCAGCAGCTTAGCGAGGGGGACTAGCGGATACAATGAGCAGTTCTTC. The chain combines TRBV7-9 with TRBJ2-1, with TRBD2 identical over 11 bases. This CDR3 comprises 17 residues. V gave up 0 bases and J gave up 4 bases; unmatched junction bases: 5. The germline V gene encodes CDR1 SEHNR and CDR2 FQNEAQ (reference sequence).

This clonotype was counted between two and nine times. The chain links TRBV4-1 to TRBJ1-4; TRBD1 is a possible D gene (5 bases). The length of the CDR3 is 17 residues. CDR1 is MGHRA and CDR2 is YSYEKL in the germline V gene. Trimming pared 1 base from V and 7 bases from J, leaving 19 bases between. DNA for the CDR3: TGCGCCAGCAGCCAAGGGGGCCCTAGTGTCCGGGGTGAAAAACTGTTTTTT. It codes for CASSQGGPSVRGEKLFF.

CDR3 in amino acids: CASSLKTGESQPQHF. CDR3 sequence (DNA): TGTGCCAGCTCACTAAAAACAGGGGAATCTCAGCCCCAGCATTTT. The chain has TRBV18 and TRBJ1-5; TRBD1 matches at 7 bases. The CDR3 extends over 15 amino acids. CDR1 KGHSH and CDR2 LQKENI come from the germline V gene. V trimming: 4 bases; J trimming: 6 bases; junction bases outside the gene matches: 9.

The genes are TRBV18 and TRBJ1-1; 7 nucleotides line up with TRBD1. V shed 3 bases, J shed 8 bases, and the junction held 9 bases outside the gene matches. Germline V gene sequence: CDR1 KGHSH, CDR2 LQKENI. The CDR3 is 14 residues long. The CDR3 loop is CASSPGRAGGEAFF. Written as DNA, the CDR3 is TGTGCCAGCTCACCCGGCAGGGCAGGGGGAGAAGCTTTCTTT. The full variable domain, its missing parts supplied by reference TRBV18 and TRBJ1-1, is NAGVMQNPRHLVRRRGQEARLRCSPMKGHSHVYWYRQLPEEGLKFMVYLQKENIIDESGMPKERFSAEFPKEGPSILRIQQVVRGDSAAYFCASSPGRAGGEAFFGQGTRLTVV.

Comments on this clonotype: This could be a read error, since a much larger clone is one nucleotide away. V gene TRBV5-1 combines with J gene TRBJ2-1; no clear D gene. The V gene's germline CDR1 is SGHRS and CDR2 YFSETQ. The germline V and J ends were trimmed by 1 base and 4 bases, with 9 bases remaining between them. CDR3 size: 14 residues. CDR3 sequence reads: CASSLPQEYNEQFF. The CDR3 nucleotides are TGCGCCAGCAGCTTGCCTCAGGAGTACAATGAGCAGTTCTTC.

The V call is TRBV10-3, the J call TRBJ1-1; the D gene is possibly TRBD1 (5 bases). Trimming shortened V by 6 bases and J by 3 bases, and 14 bases separated the two germline ends. This CDR3 is built from 14 residues. CDR1 is ENHRY and CDR2 is SYGVKD in the germline V gene. The DNA of the CDR3 is TGTGCCATCAGGAACATCCAGGGAGACACTGAAGCTTTCTTT. Its protein is CAIRNIQGDTEAFF.

Concerning this clonotype itself: Since a much larger clone is just one base distant, this may be a read error. This rearrangement joins TRBV10-3 to TRBJ2-6; D gene unclear. V was pared by 0 bases and J by 2 bases, with 8 bases between. CDR1 ENHRY and CDR2 SYGVKD come from the germline V gene. The CDR3 sequence is 16 residues long. The CDR3 coding sequence is TGTGCCATCAGTGAGTCTCGAGGTGCTGGGGCCAACGTCCTGACTTTC. Translated: CAISESRGAGANVLTF.

In its sample, this clonotype was seen a few times. A much larger clone differs from this one at a single base, so this may be a read error. This sequence joins TRBV12-3 or TRBV12-4 and TRBJ2-1, with 8 bases that match TRBD1. The J call may be wrong; the DNA end is better matched by TRBJ2-7. This CDR3 contains 14 residues. CDR3 DNA sequence: TGTGCCATCCAGGGGGCGGGGAGCTACAATGAGCAGTACTTC. This sequence encodes CAIQGAGSYNEQYF.

As concerns this clonotype: A much larger clone differs from this one at a single base, so this may be a read error. The rearrangement joins TRBV15 to TRBJ2-3; maybe TRBD2 (5 bases). Germline V gene sequence: CDR1 LNHNV, CDR2 YYDKDF (reference sequence). Trimming cost V 6 bases and J 0 bases, with 7 bases left between them. The CDR3 has 13 residues. The CDR3 here is CATRDCSTDTQYF. Written as DNA, the CDR3 is TGTGCCACCAGGGACTGTAGCACAGATACGCAGTATTTT.

V gene TRBV29-1 combines with J gene TRBJ1-1, with D unresolved. This CDR3 contains 11 residues. Germline V gene lookup returns CDR1 SQVTM and CDR2 ANQGSEA. The V gene lost 0 bases and the J gene lost 4 bases, with 3 bases spanning the gap. This CDR3 is CSVEDRTEAFF. CDR3 nucleotides: TGCAGCGTTGAAGATCGCACTGAAGCTTTCTTT.

This clonotype was seen repeatedly, ten times or more. The chain links TRBV12-3 or TRBV12-4 to TRBJ1-2; D unresolved. V lost 5 bases and J 8 bases, leaving 9 bases between the germline ends. The CDR3 loop spans 11 amino acids. Written as DNA, the CDR3 is TGTGCCAGCAGTACTGACACGGGCTACACCTTC. Encoded protein: CASSTDTGYTF.